A selection of T cell receptor beta chains follows, all from one sample in a study of shared clonotypes between healthy human individuals. Produced via immunoSEQ multiplex PCR; TCRdb's table is partial and in-frame only. The sample gives around 500,000 clones, 60% to 85% of which show up once; 13% is in the top ten. Sequenced: PBMCs. These receptors were taken from a middle-aged woman in good health. Some clones in this sample may be carry-over from other donors' samples. The CDR3 runs from the conserved cysteine through the conserved F or W. A D gene is named only where the DNA matches it firmly. Rows may omit the clone size; those that give it use once, few, many or a size class.

clone_size j_call d_call cdr3_length v_call cdr3_nt cdr3_aa
- TRBJ2-2 TRBD2 15 TRBV7-2 TGTGCCAGCAGCTTTCGAGGGAGGGCCACCGGGGAGCTGTTTTTT CASSFRGRATGELFF
many TRBJ2-5 TRBD2 17 TRBV30 TGTGCCTGGAACCGCCCCGGGGGGGGGATTGGGTTGGAGACCCAGTACTTC CAWNRPGGGIGLETQYF
- TRBJ2-3 TRBD2 20 TRBV9 TGTGCCAGCAGCCCCGGTGGACTAGCGGGAGGGTCCCCTCCCACAGATACGCAGTATTTT CASSPGGLAGGSPPTDTQYF
- TRBJ2-1 TRBD2 14 TRBV11-3 TGTGCCAGCAGCTTAGGGGCGGGAGCCCATGAGCAGTTCTTC CASSLGAGAHEQFF
- TRBJ2-7 - 13 TRBV7-2 TGTGCCAGCAGCTTAGCGATGCGCTACGAGCAGTACTTC CASSLAMRYEQYF
few TRBJ2-3 - 13 TRBV7-6 TGTGCCAGCAGCTTAGGCGGTGGTGGACCGGGGTATTTT CASSLGGGGPGYF
few TRBJ2-7 TRBD2 19 TRBV28 TGTGCCAGCAGTCCTCCGGGGCAGGGGGGAACTAGCGGGACCTACGAGCAGTACTTC CASSPPGQGGTSGTYEQYF
many TRBJ1-2 - 15 TRBV4-1 TGCGCCAGCAGCCAAGATCTTCACCTTAACTATGGCTACACCTTC CASSQDLHLNYGYTF
- TRBJ1-5 - 14 TRBV18 TGTGCCAGCTCACCATCAGGGGGCAATCAGCCCCAGCATTTT CASSPSGGNQPQHF
few TRBJ1-4 - 14 TRBV7-9 TGTGCCAGCAGCCCCTTTGGGGCAGGTGAAAAACTGTTTTTT CASSPFGAGEKLFF
- TRBJ2-1 TRBD2 15 TRBV5-1 TGCGCCAGCAGCTTGGTGGCGGGAGGCTACAATGAGCAGTTCTTC CASSLVAGGYNEQFF
few TRBJ2-5 - 15 TRBV6-5 TGTGCCAGCCGCCGGACTGTGCGGGACGAAGAGACCCAGTACTTC CASRRTVRDEETQYF
- TRBJ2-7 TRBD2 16 TRBV10-3 TGTGCCATCAGTAACTCAGCGGGAGTAGGGGTCTACGAGCAGTACTTC CAISNSAGVGVYEQYF
- TRBJ1-5 - 19 TRBV19 TGTGCCAGTAGTCTGGGGTCCAATACAGATTTTTATAGCAATCAGCCCCAGCATTTT CASSLGSNTDFYSNQPQHF
- TRBJ1-4 - 14 TRBV10-2 TGCGCCAGCAGTGAAACAGGGAGAGATGAAAAACTGTTTTTT CASSETGRDEKLFF
- TRBJ2-3 TRBD2 16 TRBV28 TGTGCCAGCAGCGCTTTGGGAGGGGTCCGCACAGATACGCAGTATTTT CASSALGGVRTDTQYF
- TRBJ2-5 - 13 TRBV9 TGTGCCAGCAGCCCACGACTCGCGGAGACCCAGTACTTC CASSPRLAETQYF
- TRBJ2-5 TRBD2 16 TRBV19 TGTGCCAGTAGTCTCCGCGGACTAGCGGTACAAGAGACCCAGTACTTC CASSLRGLAVQETQYF
few TRBJ2-5 TRBD1 16 TRBV19 TGTGCCAGTAGTAGCGGGACAGGGGGGTGGTTAGAGACCCAGTACTTC CASSSGTGGWLETQYF
many TRBJ1-5 - 14 TRBV29-1 TGCAGCGCAGCTACAGGGAATAGCAATCAGCCCCAGCATTTT CSAATGNSNQPQHF
- TRBJ2-7 - 12 TRBV29-1 TGCAGCGTTGCTCAAACACTATACGAGCAGTACTTC CSVAQTLYEQYF
- TRBJ1-2 - 17 TRBV5-1 TGCGCCAGCAGCTTTGGCCAGGGAATAAGCGATAACTATGGCTACACCTTC CASSFGQGISDNYGYTF
- TRBJ1-2 - 15 TRBV28 TGTGCCAGCAGTTTTATTGGTGGGGGTAACTATGGCTACACCTTC CASSFIGGGNYGYTF
- TRBJ2-1 - 16 TRBV5-1 TGCGCCAGCAGCTTGGGTGGGCCGGTCTCCTACAATGAGCAGTTCTTC CASSLGGPVSYNEQFF
once TRBJ2-1 TRBD2 14 TRBV2 TGTGCCAGCTCTGGACTAGTAAAGTCCAATGAGCAGTTCTTC CASSGLVKSNEQFF
- TRBJ1-3 - 15 TRBV27 TGTGCCAGCTCACCACTGCTGAGCTCTGGAAACACCATATATTTT CASSPLLSSGNTIYF
- TRBJ2-7 - 14 TRBV18 TGTGCCAGCTCACCTTCCAGGGATGCCTACGAGCAGTACTTC CASSPSRDAYEQYF
- TRBJ1-4 - 14 TRBV5-4 TGTGCCAGCAGCTCCGGACAGACCCCAGAAAAACTGTTTTTT CASSSGQTPEKLFF
- TRBJ2-2 TRBD2 18 TRBV27 TGTGCCAGCAGCCTCGGACTAGCGGGAGGTGTGTGGACCGGGGAGCTGTTTTTT CASSLGLAGGVWTGELFF
- TRBJ2-5 TRBD2 15 TRBV27 TGTGCCAGCAGTTCACCGGGACTAGCGGAGGAGACCCAGTACTTC CASSSPGLAEETQYF
once TRBJ2-5 - 13 TRBV7-2 TGTGCCAGCAGCTCTAGCTGGCAAGAGACCCAGTACTTC CASSSSWQETQYF
- TRBJ1-4 - 16 TRBV5-1 TGCGCCAGCAGCTTGGCCGGGACATCAACTAATGAAAAACTGTTTTTT CASSLAGTSTNEKLFF
- TRBJ1-3 - 14 TRBV18 TGTGCCAGCTCACCGCCGTCGACTGGAAACACCATATATTTT CASSPPSTGNTIYF
- TRBJ2-7 TRBD1 17 TRBV5-6 TGTGCCAGCAACCTATTTGGTGGGACAGTTTCATCCTACGAGCAGTACTTC CASNLFGGTVSSYEQYF
once TRBJ1-1 - 13 TRBV27 TGTGCCAGCAGTTTATCTTTGAACACTGAAGCTTTCTTT CASSLSLNTEAFF
- TRBJ2-7 TRBD2 14 TRBV7-3 TGTGCCAGCAGCTTAACGGGAGGGCCAGGCGAGCAGTACTTC CASSLTGGPGEQYF
many TRBJ2-1 TRBD1 14 TRBV6-6 TGTGCCAGCAGTTACTGGGGACAGACCAATGAGCAGTTCTTC CASSYWGQTNEQFF
- TRBJ2-1 - 14 TRBV11-3 TGTGCCAGCAGCCCCTCCGGGACGCCGAACCCCCAGTTCTTC CASSPSGTPNPQFF
few TRBJ1-2 - 13 TRBV7-3 TGTGCCAGCAGCTTAATGGATGGCACTGGCTACACCTTC CASSLMDGTGYTF
- TRBJ2-7 TRBD2 14 TRBV4-1 TGCGCCAGCAGCCAAGATCGGGGGGGCTACGAGCAGTACTTC CASSQDRGGYEQYF
- TRBJ2-5 TRBD2 16 TRBV30 TGTGCCTGGAGTGCCGGATCAGCGGGAGGGGGTGAGACCCAGTACTTC CAWSAGSAGGGETQYF
- TRBJ2-1 TRBD1 16 TRBV18 TGTGCCAGCTCACCACTTGGGACAGGGGGCTCGAGTGAGCAGTTCTTC CASSPLGTGGSSEQFF
many TRBJ1-1 - 13 TRBV2 TGTGCCAGCTTGCGGCAGCCCAACACTGAAGCTTTCTTT CASLRQPNTEAFF